The present TCR beta chain was sequenced within a study of blood T cell repertoires in COVID-19. TCRdb keeps only in-frame clones here, not all; method: immunoSEQ multiplex PCR. In the table there are approximately 240,000 clones, roughly 82% of which are singletons. The sequencing input was peripheral blood. This TCR derives from a woman aged 40-49 years who had recovered from COVID-19.

The CDR3 loop reads CASSPGDRGSGNTIYF. CDR3 in DNA: TGTGCCAGCAGCCCGGGGGACAGGGGTTCCGGAAACACCATATATTTT. The chain couples TRBV3-1 (or the pseudogene TRBV3-2) to TRBJ1-3; 10 bases agree with TRBD1. With V trimmed by 4 bases and J by 4 bases, 7 bases remained unmatched. The length of the CDR3 is 16 residues. Germline CDR1 LGHDT, CDR2 YNNKEL (reference sequence).